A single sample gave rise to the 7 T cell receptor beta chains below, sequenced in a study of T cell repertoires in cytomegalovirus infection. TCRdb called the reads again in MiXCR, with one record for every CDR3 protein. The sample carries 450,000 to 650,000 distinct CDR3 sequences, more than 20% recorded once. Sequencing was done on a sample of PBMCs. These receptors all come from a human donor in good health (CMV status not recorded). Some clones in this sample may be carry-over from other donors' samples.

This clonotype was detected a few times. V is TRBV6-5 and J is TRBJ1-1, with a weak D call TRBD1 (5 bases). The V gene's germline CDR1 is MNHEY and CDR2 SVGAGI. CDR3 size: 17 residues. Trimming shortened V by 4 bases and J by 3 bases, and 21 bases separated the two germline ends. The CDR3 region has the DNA TGTGCCAGCAGTTTGGACGGCAGGGCGCAGAAGGACACTGAAGCTTTCTTT. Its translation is CASSLDGRAQKDTEAFF.

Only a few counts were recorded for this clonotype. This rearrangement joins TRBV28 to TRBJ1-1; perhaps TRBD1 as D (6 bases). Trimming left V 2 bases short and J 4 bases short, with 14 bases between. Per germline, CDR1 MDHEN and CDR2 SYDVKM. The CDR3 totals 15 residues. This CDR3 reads CASSLRGGMSTEAFF. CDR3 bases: TGTGCCAGCAGTTTAAGGGGGGGCATGAGCACTGAAGCTTTCTTT.

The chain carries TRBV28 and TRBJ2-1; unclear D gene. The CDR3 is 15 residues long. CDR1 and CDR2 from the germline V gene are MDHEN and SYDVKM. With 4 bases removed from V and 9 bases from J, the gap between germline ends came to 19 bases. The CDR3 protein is CASSSPGPQGGEQFF. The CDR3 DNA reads TGTGCCAGCAGTTCACCCGGGCCTCAAGGCGGTGAGCAGTTCTTC.

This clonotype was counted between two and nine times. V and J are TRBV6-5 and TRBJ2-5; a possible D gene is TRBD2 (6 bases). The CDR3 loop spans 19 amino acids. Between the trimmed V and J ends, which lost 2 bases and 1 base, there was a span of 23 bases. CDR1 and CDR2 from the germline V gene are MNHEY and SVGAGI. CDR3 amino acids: CASSYDRIFGGTSQETQYF. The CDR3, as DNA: TGTGCCAGCAGTTACGACCGCATTTTTGGGGGGACCAGCCAAGAGACCCAGTACTTC.

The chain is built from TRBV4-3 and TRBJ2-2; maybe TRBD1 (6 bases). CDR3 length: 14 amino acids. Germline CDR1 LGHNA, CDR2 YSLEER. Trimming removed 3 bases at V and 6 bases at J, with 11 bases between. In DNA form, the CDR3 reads TGCGCCAGCAGCCATGGACAGAGTGCCGGGGAGCTGTTTTTT. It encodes CASSHGQSAGELFF.

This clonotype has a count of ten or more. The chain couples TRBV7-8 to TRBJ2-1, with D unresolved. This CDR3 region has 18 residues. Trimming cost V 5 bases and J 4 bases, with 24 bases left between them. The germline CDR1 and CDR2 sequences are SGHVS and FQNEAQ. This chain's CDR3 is CASSLPKTATERYNEQFF. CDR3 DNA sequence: TGTGCCAGCAGCCTCCCGAAGACGGCTACCGAACGATACAATGAGCAGTTCTTC.

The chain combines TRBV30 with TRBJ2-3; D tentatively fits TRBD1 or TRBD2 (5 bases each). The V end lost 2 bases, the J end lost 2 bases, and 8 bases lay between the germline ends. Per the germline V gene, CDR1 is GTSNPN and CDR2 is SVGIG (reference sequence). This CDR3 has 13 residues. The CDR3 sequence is CAWSPGLTDTQYF. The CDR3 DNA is TGTGCCTGGAGTCCGGGGCTCACAGATACGCAGTATTTT.